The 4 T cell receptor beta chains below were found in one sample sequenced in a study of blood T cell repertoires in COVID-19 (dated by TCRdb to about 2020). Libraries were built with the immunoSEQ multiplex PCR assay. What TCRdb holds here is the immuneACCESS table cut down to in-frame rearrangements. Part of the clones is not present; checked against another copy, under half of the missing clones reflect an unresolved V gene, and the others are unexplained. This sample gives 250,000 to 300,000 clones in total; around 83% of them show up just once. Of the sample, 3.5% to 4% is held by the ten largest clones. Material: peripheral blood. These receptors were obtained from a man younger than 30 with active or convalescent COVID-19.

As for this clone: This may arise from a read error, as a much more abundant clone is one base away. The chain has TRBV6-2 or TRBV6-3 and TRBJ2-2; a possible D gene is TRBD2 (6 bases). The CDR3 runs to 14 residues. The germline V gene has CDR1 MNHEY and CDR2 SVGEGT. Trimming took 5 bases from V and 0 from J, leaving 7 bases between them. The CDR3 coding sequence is TGTGCCAGCAGTGGGGGGACGAACACCGGGGAGCTGTTTTTT. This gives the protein CASSGGTNTGELFF.

DNA of the CDR3: TGTGCCACCCCAACCCGCGACGGGGAGCTGTTTTTT. Protein: CATPTRDGELFF. J is TRBJ2-2 and V is TRBV15, with D unclear. V lost 8 bases to trimming and J lost 7 bases, with 11 bases between them. Per germline, CDR1 LNHNV and CDR2 YYDKDF (reference sequence). The CDR3 loop spans 12 amino acids.

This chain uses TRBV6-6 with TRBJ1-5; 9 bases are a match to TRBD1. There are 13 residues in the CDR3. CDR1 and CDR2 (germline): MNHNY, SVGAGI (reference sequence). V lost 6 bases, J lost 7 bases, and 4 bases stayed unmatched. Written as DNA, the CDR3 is TGTGCCAGCAGGAGACAGGGGGGCCAGCCCCAGCATTTT. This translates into CASRRQGGQPQHF.

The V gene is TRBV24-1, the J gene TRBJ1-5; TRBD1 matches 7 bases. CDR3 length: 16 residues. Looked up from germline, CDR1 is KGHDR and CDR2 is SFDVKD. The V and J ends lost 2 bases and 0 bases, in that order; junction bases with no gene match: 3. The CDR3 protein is CATSDSTGDSNQPQHF. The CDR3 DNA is TGTGCCACCAGTGATTCTACAGGGGATAGCAATCAGCCCCAGCATTTT.